The 32 T cell receptor beta chains given below trace back to one sample, sequenced in a study of cytomegalovirus exposure and HLA in healthy donors. This PCR relied on a set of 60 Vbeta primers and 13 Jbeta primers. Libraries were prepared by immunoSEQ multiplex PCR; TCRdb keeps only in-frame clonotypes and omits some of them. In the table there are under 200,000 clones, about 71% of which are singletons. The specimen sequenced was PBMCs. These receptors came from a woman aged 40 to 50 in good health and CMV-seropositive.

Only a few counts were recorded for this clone. This chain links TRBV6-5 with TRBJ1-2; 8 nucleotides agree with TRBD1. Losses at the gene ends were 0 bases for V and 8 bases for J; bases not matched to a gene: 2. The CDR3 spans 13 residues. CDR1 is MNHEY, CDR2 SVGAGI, per germline. Here the CDR3 DNA reads TGTGCCAGCAGTTACTCGTCAGGGGGCGGCTACACCTTC. Its protein product is CASSYSSGGGYTF.

This clone was found a few times. The rearrangement joins TRBV7-9 to TRBJ1-2; maybe TRBD1 (5 bases). The ends were cut back, 5 bases at V and 4 bases at J, with 11 bases in the middle. Germline lookup yields CDR1 SEHNR and CDR2 FQNEAQ (reference sequence). The CDR3 runs to 13 residues. The CDR3 protein is CASSQDTVYGYTF. The CDR3 DNA follows: TGTGCCAGCAGCCAGGACACGGTCTATGGCTACACCTTC.

In DNA form, the CDR3 reads TGCGCCAGCAGCTTCCTAGCGGGAGTCACCGGGGAGCTGTTTTTT. Translating it yields CASSFLAGVTGELFF. The gene calls are TRBV5-1 and TRBJ2-2; 10 bases agree with TRBD2. Trimming at V came to 2 bases and at J to 4 bases, leaving 2 bases not matched to a gene. The germline V gene has CDR1 SGHRS and CDR2 YFSETQ. This CDR3 spans 15 amino acids.

The chain carries TRBV4-3 and TRBJ2-2, with D maybe TRBD2 (6 bases). CDR3 length equals 17 residues. Germline V gene data show CDR1 as LGHNA and CDR2 as YSLEER. Trimming took off 5 bases at V and 3 bases at J, with 19 bases between the two ends. The CDR3 region is CASSSPGGVSHTGELFF. In DNA form, the CDR3 reads TGCGCCAGCAGCTCACCCGGCGGGGTATCGCACACCGGGGAGCTGTTTTTT.

Concerning this clone itself: One end of the junction is discordant with germline, which a read error may explain. V is TRBV7-9 and J is TRBJ1-5, with TRBD1 matching 7 bases. This CDR3 has 14 residues. CDR1 is SEHNR and CDR2 is FQNEAQ in the germline V gene (reference sequence). The CDR3 nucleotides are TGTGCCAGCAGCCCTGACAGGGTTTTACAGCCCCAGAATTTT. Its translation is CASSPDRVLQPQNF. The full variable domain, with the rest looked up from reference TRBV7-9 and TRBJ1-5, is DTGVSQNPRHKITKRGQNVTFRCDPISEHNRLYWYRQTLGQGPEFLTYFQNEAQLEKSRLLSDRFSAERPKGSFSTLEIQRTEQGDSAMYLCASSPDRVLQPQNFGDGTRLSIL.

This rearrangement joins TRBV2 to TRBJ1-5, with 8 bases matching TRBD1. The germline gives CDR1 SNHLY, CDR2 FYNNEI. The CDR3 extends over 14 amino acids. Trimming cost V 7 bases and J 5 bases; bases outside gene matches: 7. The CDR3 loop is CASTTQGGDQPQHF. CDR3 nucleotides: TGTGCCAGCACTACACAGGGGGGCGATCAGCCCCAGCATTTT.

Only a few counts were recorded for this clone. The CDR3 sequence is CASSLAYGTSHEQYF. The CDR3 nucleotides read TGTGCCAGCAGCTTAGCATACGGGACATCTCACGAGCAGTACTTC. The rearrangement links TRBV11-3 to TRBJ2-7; D is possibly TRBD1 (6 bases). Trimming took off 1 base at V and 5 bases at J, with 15 bases between the two ends. This CDR3 comprises 15 residues. From germline, CDR1 is SGHNT and CDR2 YENEEA.

The rearrangement joins TRBV7-6 to TRBJ1-1, with a tentative D call TRBD1 (6 bases). The length of the CDR3 is 14 residues. With 1 base removed from V and 1 base from J, the gap between germline ends came to 7 bases. From germline, CDR1 is SGHVS and CDR2 FNYEAQ. CDR3 nucleotides: TGTGCCAGCAGCTTAGAGACAGGGAACACTGAAGCTTTCTTT. The encoded protein is CASSLETGNTEAFF. Complete variable domain (other parts from reference TRBV7-6 and TRBJ1-1): GAGVSQSPRYKVTKRGQDVALRCDPISGHVSLYWYRQALGQGPEFLTYFNYEAQQDKSGLPNDRFSAERPEGSISTLTIQRTEQRDSAMYRCASSLETGNTEAFFGQGTRLTVV.

With respect to this clone: One end of the junction fails to match germline, which may point to a read error. The J gene is TRBJ1-5, the V gene TRBV6-1; 11 bases agree with TRBD1. The V gene's germline CDR1 is MNHNS and CDR2 SASEGT. CDR3 length equals 14 residues. The CDR3 DNA sequence: TGTGCCAGCACCGGGACAGGGGGTAATCAGCCCCAGAATTTT. Amino acid sequence: CASTGTGGNQPQNF.

This clone was seen more than once but under ten times. This chain joins TRBV6-5 and TRBJ1-2, with D unclear. CDR3 length equals 13 residues. The V gene's germline CDR1 is MNHEY and CDR2 SVGAGI. Trimming took off 4 bases at V and 8 bases at J, with 14 bases between the two ends. CDR3 coding DNA: TGTGCCAGCAGTTCCCGACCGGGAGTGGGCTACACCTTC. This encodes CASSSRPGVGYTF.

The genes are TRBV11-1 and TRBJ1-3, with D perhaps matching TRBD1 (6 bases). The germline gives CDR1 SGHAT, CDR2 FQDESV (reference sequence). The V gene lost 6 bases and the J gene lost 4 bases, with 13 bases spanning the gap. The CDR3 spans 14 residues. CDR3 residues: CASSNTGTGNTIYF. The CDR3 nucleotides are TGTGCCAGCAGTAATACAGGGACCGGAAACACCATATATTTT.

The chain couples TRBV15 to TRBJ1-3, with D perhaps TRBD1 (5 bases). CDR3 size: 15 residues. V gave up 5 bases and J gave up 0 bases, with 11 bases separating them. In germline, CDR1 is LNHNV, CDR2 YYDKDF (reference sequence). DNA for the CDR3: TGTGCCACCAGCCCTAGGGGCCTCTCTGGAAACACCATATATTTT. This codes for CATSPRGLSGNTIYF.

CDR3 protein: CASSPGRLRGSTEAFF. The CDR3 bases are TGCGCCAGCAGCCCGGGCCGGTTGAGAGGGAGCACTGAAGCTTTCTTT. The chain carries TRBV4-3 and TRBJ1-1; D uncertain. Trimming took 4 bases from V and 4 from J, leaving 19 bases between them. Germline-derived CDR1 and CDR2 are LGHNA and YSLEER. This CDR3 comprises 16 residues.

The chain is built from TRBV6-5 and TRBJ2-3, with D perhaps matching TRBD1 (5 bases). CDR1 is MNHEY, CDR2 SVGAGI, per germline. The CDR3 loop spans 11 amino acids. Trimming shortened V by 8 bases and J by 6 bases, and 9 bases separated the two germline ends. CDR3 protein: CASLPGDTQYF. For the CDR3, the DNA is TGTGCCAGCCTCCCAGGGGATACGCAGTATTTT.

This clone was found a few times. This sequence joins TRBV18 and TRBJ1-1, with 10 bases lining up with TRBD1. After removal of 5 bases from V and 5 bases from J, the junction contained 14 bases not matched to a gene. This CDR3 region has 17 residues. CDR1 and CDR2 (germline): KGHSH, LQKENI. The CDR3 nucleotides are TGTGCCAGCTCAAAGAGTACGACAGGGGGCCGGGAGACTGAAGCTTTCTTT. Translated: CASSKSTTGGRETEAFF.

This chain's CDR3 is CASTPSRGKNIQYF. The CDR3 DNA is TGTGCCAGCACCCCGTCCAGGGGCAAAAACATTCAGTACTTC. The chain carries TRBV11-2 and TRBJ2-4; tentatively, D is TRBD1 (6 bases). The V end lost 7 bases, the J end lost 3 bases, and 13 bases lay between the germline ends. The CDR3 loop spans 14 amino acids. Germline CDR1 SGHAT, CDR2 FQNNGV.

The chain is built from TRBV19 and TRBJ2-1; tentatively, D is TRBD1 (5 bases). The CDR3 has 16 amino acids. Germline CDR1 is LNHDA and CDR2 is SQIVND (reference sequence). Trimming removed 4 bases at V and 4 bases at J, with 17 bases between. CDR3 nucleotide sequence: TGTGCCAGTAGTACACAGGCCCCCTTGTTGTACAATGAGCAGTTCTTC. This encodes CASSTQAPLLYNEQFF.

The V and J genes are TRBV6-6 and TRBJ2-7, with a possible D match to TRBD1 (6 bases). The CDR3 is made up of 15 amino acids. The V end lost 2 bases, the J end lost 5 bases, and 16 bases lay between the germline ends. Germline V gene lookup returns CDR1 MNHNY and CDR2 SVGAGI (reference sequence). CDR3 sequence (DNA): TGTGCCAGCAGTTACGGACACAGGGATGGTGACGAGCAGTACTTC. It translates to CASSYGHRDGDEQYF.

The table lists this clone with a few counts. J is TRBJ2-7 and V is TRBV28, with D tentatively TRBD2 (6 bases). The CDR3 consists of 16 residues. Looked up from germline, CDR1 is MDHEN and CDR2 is SYDVKM. V lost 3 bases to trimming and J lost 0 bases, with 15 bases between them. CDR3 sequence (DNA): TGTGCCAGCAGTTTCGCCCCGGGGGTAAGCTCCTACGAGCAGTACTTC. Protein: CASSFAPGVSSYEQYF.

This clone was seen just once. The CDR3 bases are TGTGCCAGCAGTTTACTTCTAACCTCGGGTGGCTACACCTTC. Translated: CASSLLLTSGGYTF. The genes are TRBV28 and TRBJ1-2, with D hard to call. V lost 2 bases to trimming and J lost 7 bases, with 14 bases between them. The CDR3 extends over 14 amino acids. Germline-derived CDR1 and CDR2 are MDHEN and SYDVKM.

Turning to this clone: The junction departs from the called germline gene at one end, perhaps through a read error. The CDR3: CASRGRQGTADEQCF. In DNA, the CDR3 is TGTGCCAGTAGAGGGCGTCAGGGAACGGCGGACGAGCAGTGCTTC. The chain joins TRBV19 to TRBJ2-7, with D perhaps TRBD1 (5 bases). The CDR3 spans 15 residues. The germline gives CDR1 LNHDA, CDR2 SQIVND (reference sequence).

This clone has just one count. CDR3 sequence: CASSSNKPGANVLTF. For the CDR3, the DNA is TGTGCCAGCAGTTCCAATAAGCCTGGGGCCAACGTCCTGACTTTC. The rearrangement joins TRBV28 to TRBJ2-6; D gene ambiguous. Trimming took 4 bases from V and 2 from J, leaving 9 bases between them. The CDR3 length is 15 residues. Per germline, CDR1 MDHEN and CDR2 SYDVKM.

The V gene is TRBV27, the J gene TRBJ1-2; D not certain. Deletions cut 6 bases from V and 4 bases from J, with 18 bases between. The CDR3 contains 15 residues. Germline values: CDR1 MNHEY, CDR2 SMNVEV (reference sequence). CDR3 protein: CASSPEVLGRYGYTF. For the CDR3, the DNA is TGTGCCAGCAGCCCCGAGGTTTTGGGTCGCTATGGCTACACCTTC.

The rearrangement links TRBV6-5 to TRBJ2-7; no reliable D call. Germline CDR1 is MNHEY and CDR2 is SVGAGI. The CDR3 spans 14 residues. Trimming stripped 0 bases from V and 2 bases from J, with 8 bases between. CDR3 bases: TGTGCCAGCAGTTACTCGGCGACAACCTACGAGCAGTACTTC. Translation: CASSYSATTYEQYF.

The chain recombines TRBV6-5 with TRBJ1-2; no firm D call. The V end lost 4 bases, the J end lost 8 bases, and 14 bases lay between the germline ends. The length of the CDR3 is 13 residues. Germline assignment: CDR1 MNHEY and CDR2 SVGAGI. CDR3 DNA: TGTGCCAGCAGTTTATATCCGGCAGGCGGCTACACCTTC. Translation gives CASSLYPAGGYTF.

In regard to this clone: The sample carries other DNA sequences with the same CDR3. J is TRBJ1-3 and V is TRBV7-2; 9 bases are shared with TRBD1. The germline CDR1 and CDR2 sequences are SGHTA and FQGNSA. V was pared by 1 base and J by 2 bases, with 0 bases of the junction left unmatched. The CDR3 runs to 15 residues. CDR3 amino acids: CASSLGQGAGNTIYF. The CDR3 DNA reads TGTGCCAGCAGCTTAGGACAGGGGGCTGGAAACACCATATATTTT.

This clone turned up a few times. V gene TRBV5-4 combines with J gene TRBJ2-3; 9 bases are a match to TRBD2. The CDR3 spans 15 residues. J gave up 6 bases and V 4 bases, and 9 bases lay outside the gene matches. Germline-derived CDR1 and CDR2 are SGHNT and YYREEE (reference sequence). This chain's CDR3 is CASSPGLAITDTQYF. CDR3 nucleotides: TGTGCCAGCAGCCCGGGACTAGCTATCACCGATACGCAGTATTTT. The full variable domain, rest sourced from reference TRBV5-4 and TRBJ2-3, is ETGVTQSPTHLIKTRGQQVTLRCSSQSGHNTVSWYQQALGQGPQFIFQYYREEENGRGNFPPRFSGLQFPNYSSELNVNALELDDSALYLCASSPGLAITDTQYFGPGTRLTVL.

This clone was counted only a few times. The genes are TRBV28 and TRBJ2-7; perhaps TRBD2 as D (5 bases). CDR1 and CDR2 (germline): MDHEN, SYDVKM. The germline V and J ends were trimmed by 4 bases and 0 bases, with 16 bases remaining between them. CDR3 length equals 16 residues. The CDR3, as DNA: TGTGCCAGCAGTTCCCAGTCTCGCGGGCACTCCTACGAGCAGTACTTC. Translation gives CASSSQSRGHSYEQYF.

The chain combines TRBV28 with TRBJ2-5; tentative D call: TRBD2 (6 bases). CDR3 size: 15 residues. Looked up from germline, CDR1 is MDHEN and CDR2 is SYDVKM. V lost 3 bases and J lost 2, with 13 bases in between. The DNA for the CDR3 is TGTGCCAGCAGTTTGGGGGGTGGACTGCAAGAGACCCAGTACTTC. This codes for CASSLGGGLQETQYF. The whole variable domain, filled in from reference TRBV28 and TRBJ2-5, reads DVKVTQSSRYLVKRTGEKVFLECVQDMDHENMFWYRQDPGLGLRLIYFSYDVKMKEKGDIPEGYSVSREKKERFSLILESASTNQTSMYLCASSLGGGLQETQYFGPGTRLLVL.

This clone was detected a few times. The chain uses TRBV29-1 and TRBJ1-2; D may be TRBD1 (6 bases). The CDR3 covers 12 residues. Between the trimmed V and J ends, which lost 6 bases and 6 bases, there was a span of 14 bases. Germline V CDR1 and CDR2: SQVTM, ANQGSEA. CDR3 DNA sequence: TGCAGCGTCCACAGGGAGGGCGATGGCTACACCTTC. It translates to CSVHREGDGYTF.

This clone has a handful of counts. The chain employs TRBV5-6 and TRBJ1-1, with a possible D match to TRBD1 (5 bases). From germline, CDR1 is SGHDT and CDR2 YYEEEE. V was pared by 1 base and J by 1 base, with 8 bases between. This CDR3 has 14 residues. CDR3 protein: CASSLRQGNTEAFF. CDR3 DNA sequence: TGTGCCAGCAGCTTGCGGCAGGGGAACACTGAAGCTTTCTTT.

A few counts support this clone. V and J are TRBV12-5 and TRBJ2-7; no reliable D call. This CDR3 has 12 amino acids. Trimming took 3 bases from V and 5 from J, leaving 8 bases between them. CDR1 and CDR2 from the germline V gene are LGHNT and FRNRAP. Written as DNA, the CDR3 is TGTGCTAGTGGTTTAATCCGGGACGAGCAGTACTTC. Protein product: CASGLIRDEQYF.